The 25 T cell receptor beta chains in this list originate from one sample, sequenced in a study of shared clonotypes between healthy human individuals. Clones were sequenced by immunoSEQ multiplex PCR, and TCRdb holds only the in-frame ones, with some missing. This sample carries approximately 2.5 million clones, approximately 94% of them seen once, and the ten largest clones take 0.36%. Specimen: naive CD4+ T cells from PBMCs. Subset indicated: CD45RA+ positively selected. Receptors originate from a man between 18 and 29 years old in good health. Some clones in this sample may be carry-over from other donors' samples.

The chain carries TRBV18 and TRBJ2-7; 8 bases match TRBD1. Germline V lookup: CDR1 KGHSH, CDR2 LQKENI. V was clipped by 0 bases and J by 4 bases; unmatched bases: 5. There are 15 residues in the CDR3. CDR3 protein: CASSPPRTGMYEQYF. In nucleotides, the CDR3 is TGTGCCAGCTCACCACCGAGGACAGGGATGTACGAGCAGTACTTC.

Worth noting for this clone: Other DNA sequences from this sample encode an identical CDR3 as well. The rearrangement joins TRBV6-5 to TRBJ2-1; 7 bases map to TRBD1. The CDR3 totals 14 residues. Germline V CDR1 and CDR2: MNHEY, SVGAGI. V was pared by 4 bases and J by 0 bases, with 0 bases of the junction left unmatched. The CDR3 loop reads CASSSGGSYNEQFF. CDR3 in DNA: TGTGCCAGCAGTTCAGGGGGCTCCTACAATGAGCAGTTCTTC.

In regard to this clone: Different DNA sequences within this sample yield the same CDR3. The chain uses TRBV9 and TRBJ2-1; the D gene is possibly TRBD1 (5 bases). The germline CDR1 and CDR2 sequences are SGDLS and YYNGEE. Trimming pared 0 bases from V and 3 bases from J, leaving 10 bases between. CDR3 size: 15 residues. CDR3 DNA sequence: TGTGCCAGCAGCGTAGGGGGCGGAGTCTACAATGAGCAGTTCTTC. This codes for CASSVGGGVYNEQFF.

As to this clone: Other DNA sequences in this specimen translate into the identical CDR3. This sequence joins TRBV18 and TRBJ2-7; D is unclear. The CDR3 loop spans 14 amino acids. Germline CDR1 is KGHSH and CDR2 is LQKENI. The V end was cut by 3 bases, the J end by 1 base, with 10 bases between. CDR3 DNA: TGTGCCAGCTCACCCGGACGGATATCCTACGAGCAGTACTTC. Amino acid sequence: CASSPGRISYEQYF.

V is TRBV28 and J is TRBJ1-5, with D perhaps matching TRBD1 (5 bases). Trimming pared 5 bases from V and 12 bases from J, leaving 17 bases between. Germline CDR1 reads MDHEN; CDR2 reads SYDVKM. The CDR3 contains 13 residues. In DNA form, the CDR3 reads TGTGCCAGCAGTGGGGGAAACCGCCCGTTCCAGCATTTT. Its protein is CASSGGNRPFQHF.

This clone was detected once. The genes are TRBV5-1 and TRBJ1-3, with D possibly TRBD1 on 5 matching bases. The CDR3 spans 14 residues. V was trimmed by 6 bases and J by 2 bases, leaving 12 bases between them. Germline V gene lookup returns CDR1 SGHRS and CDR2 YFSETQ. The CDR3 loop reads CASTWGDAGNTIYF. CDR3 DNA: TGCGCCAGCACCTGGGGGGATGCTGGAAACACCATATATTTT. The whole variable domain, remainder taken from reference TRBV5-1 and TRBJ1-3, is KAGVTQTPRYLIKTRGQQVTLSCSPISGHRSVSWYQQTPGQGLQFLFEYFSETQRNKGNFPGRFSGRQFSNSRSEMNVSTLELGDSALYLCASTWGDAGNTIYFGEGSWLTVV.

With respect to this clone: Other DNA sequences in the same sample also yield this CDR3. This chain joins TRBV25-1 and TRBJ1-3, with unresolved D. The germline CDR1 and CDR2 sequences are MGHDK and SYGVNS. This CDR3 contains 12 residues. Between the trimmed V and J ends, which lost 6 bases and 0 bases, there was a span of 3 bases. CDR3 DNA sequence: TGTGCCAGCAGCGACTCTGGAAACACCATATATTTT. This gives the protein CASSDSGNTIYF.

The chain couples TRBV14 to TRBJ2-6; D might be TRBD1 (6 bases). The V and J ends lost 4 bases and 0 bases respectively, with 19 bases between them. This CDR3 is 19 amino acids long. The germline gives CDR1 SGHDN, CDR2 FVKESK. The CDR3 protein is CASSPRLRDIYSGANVLTF. The CDR3 nucleotides are TGTGCCAGCAGCCCCCGACTCCGGGACATATACTCTGGGGCCAACGTCCTGACTTTC.

V and J are TRBV7-2 and TRBJ2-1, with D uncertain. CDR1 and CDR2 from the germline V gene are SGHTA and FQGNSA. Trimming stripped 3 bases from V and 6 bases from J, with 12 bases between. This CDR3 is built from 14 residues. The CDR3 DNA reads TGTGCCAGCAGCTTTTTGAGAGAGCGCAATGAGCAGTTCTTC. This codes for CASSFLRERNEQFF. The full variable domain, rest sourced from reference TRBV7-2 and TRBJ2-1, is GAGVSQSPSNKVTEKGKDVELRCDPISGHTALYWYRQSLGQGLEFLIYFQGNSAPDKSGLPSDRFSAERTGGSVSTLTIQRTQQEDSAVYLCASSFLRERNEQFFGPGTRLTVL.

There are a few counts of this clone. The chain links TRBV11-2 to TRBJ1-2; a weak D match, TRBD1 (5 bases). V was shortened by 4 bases and J by 8 bases, with 11 bases between the two germline ends. CDR3 length: 12 residues. The germline V gene encodes CDR1 SGHAT and CDR2 FQNNGV. The CDR3 sequence is CASSWGNGGYTF. Written as DNA, the CDR3 is TGTGCCAGCAGCTGGGGGAATGGAGGCTACACCTTC.

The V gene is TRBV19, the J gene TRBJ2-1; TRBD2 matches 8 bases. Germline-derived CDR1 and CDR2 are LNHDA and SQIVND (reference sequence). After removal of 3 bases from V and 5 bases from J, the junction contained 3 bases not matched to a gene. CDR3 size: 14 residues. The chain's CDR3 is CASSIGTSHNEQFF. The CDR3 nucleotides read TGTGCCAGTAGTATTGGGACTAGTCACAATGAGCAGTTCTTC.

This clone has just one count. The J gene is TRBJ2-1, the V gene TRBV13; TRBD1 agrees at 10 bases. The CDR3 is 15 residues long. The J segment lost 6 bases and the V segment lost 5 bases, leaving 7 bases of the junction unmatched. Germline CDR1 and CDR2: PRHDT and FYEKMQ (reference sequence). The CDR3 spells CASSLTGTGVNEQFF. The CDR3 DNA follows: TGTGCCAGCAGCCTCACCGGGACAGGGGTCAATGAGCAGTTCTTC.

The chain has TRBV5-6 and TRBJ2-1, with D possibly being TRBD1 or TRBD2 (7 bases each). V lost 8 bases to trimming and J lost 6 bases, with 24 bases between them. The CDR3 is 16 residues long. Germline V gene lookup returns CDR1 SGHDT and CDR2 YYEEEE. CDR3 region: CASQSGTAGDGNEQFF. In DNA, the CDR3 is TGTGCCAGTCAGAGCGGGACAGCAGGGGATGGCAATGAGCAGTTCTTC.

The rearrangement uses TRBV5-1 and TRBJ2-2; 11 nucleotides match TRBD2. Looked up from germline, CDR1 is SGHRS and CDR2 is YFSETQ. With 5 bases clipped from V and 4 bases from J, the junction kept 10 bases outside the gene matches. The CDR3 is 17 amino acids. CDR3 in amino acids: CASSRLAGGPSTGELFF. The CDR3 nucleotides read TGCGCCAGCAGTAGATTAGCGGGAGGGCCGAGCACCGGGGAGCTGTTTTTT.

The chain joins TRBV9 to TRBJ1-1, with D uncertain. The CDR3 covers 14 residues. Trimming removed 1 base from V and 2 bases from J, with 9 bases in between. The V gene's germline CDR1 is SGDLS and CDR2 YYNGEE. Here the CDR3 DNA reads TGTGCCAGCAGCGTACTGGGAGCAAACACTGAAGCTTTCTTT. It encodes CASSVLGANTEAFF.

V is TRBV5-6 and J is TRBJ1-2; D is ambiguous. This CDR3 region has 15 residues. V gave up 2 bases and J gave up 7 bases, with 18 bases separating them. Germline CDR1 SGHDT, CDR2 YYEEEE. In DNA form, the CDR3 reads TGTGCCAGCAGCTTTTCCCCCCCTAGAGTGCTTGGCTACACCTTC. Protein sequence: CASSFSPPRVLGYTF.

This clone has just one count. The chain couples TRBV11-2 to TRBJ1-1, with D perhaps TRBD1 (5 bases). Germline V lookup: CDR1 SGHAT, CDR2 FQNNGV. Deletions cut 5 bases from V and 4 bases from J, with 11 bases between. This CDR3 region has 13 residues. CDR3 region: CASSPREGTEAFF. As DNA, the CDR3 is TGTGCCAGCAGCCCCAGGGAAGGCACTGAAGCTTTCTTT.

This clone showed up just once. The rearrangement uses TRBV30 and TRBJ2-2; D not certain. Germline V gene sequence: CDR1 GTSNPN, CDR2 SVGIG (reference sequence). The CDR3 totals 13 residues. Trimming stripped 8 bases from V and 4 bases from J, with 14 bases between. Here the CDR3 reads CARKGSLTGELFF. DNA of the CDR3: TGTGCCCGGAAAGGCAGCCTCACCGGGGAGCTGTTTTTT.

This chain uses TRBV18 with TRBJ2-2, with 12 bases identical to TRBD2. Losses at the gene ends were 3 bases for V and 4 bases for J; bases not matched to a gene: 3. The germline V gene encodes CDR1 KGHSH and CDR2 LQKENI. This CDR3 region has 16 residues. CDR3: CASSPSSGRATGELFF. DNA of the CDR3: TGTGCCAGCTCACCCTCTAGCGGGAGGGCCACCGGGGAGCTGTTTTTT.

The V gene is TRBV28, the J gene TRBJ1-2, with D maybe TRBD1 (5 bases). This CDR3 is 14 amino acids long. Per the germline V gene, CDR1 is MDHEN and CDR2 is SYDVKM. The V gene lost 4 bases and the J gene lost 6 bases, with 15 bases spanning the gap. CDR3 residues: CASSSPGQVNGYTF. CDR3 DNA sequence: TGTGCCAGCAGTTCCCCAGGGCAGGTCAATGGCTACACCTTC.

The chain employs TRBV9 and TRBJ2-1; 8 bases align to TRBD1. Trimming at V came to 0 bases and at J to 3 bases, leaving 5 bases not matched to a gene. The CDR3 length is 16 residues. Germline lookup yields CDR1 SGDLS and CDR2 YYNGEE. The CDR3 DNA is TGTGCCAGCAGCGTAGCAGGGGGCTCCCACTACAATGAGCAGTTCTTC. Its protein is CASSVAGGSHYNEQFF.

In the case of this clone: The same CDR3 is also encoded by other DNA sequences in this sample. The rearrangement links TRBV7-6 to TRBJ2-7; perhaps TRBD2 as D (5 bases). This CDR3 spans 13 amino acids. Trimming cost V 1 base and J 3 bases, with 7 bases left between them. Per the germline V gene, CDR1 is SGHVS and CDR2 is FNYEAQ. In DNA, the CDR3 is TGTGCCAGCAGCTTAGAACGGGACTACGAGCAGTACTTC. Protein product: CASSLERDYEQYF.

The chain links TRBV30 to TRBJ1-3, with a tentative D call TRBD1 (5 bases). V lost 0 bases and J 0 bases, leaving 18 bases between the germline ends. The CDR3 totals 18 residues. CDR1 and CDR2 (germline): GTSNPN, SVGIG (reference sequence). CDR3: CAWSVLGGDRLSGNTIYF. The CDR3, as DNA: TGTGCCTGGAGTGTATTAGGAGGTGACAGACTCTCTGGAAACACCATATATTTT.

The chain joins TRBV6-6 to TRBJ2-4; possibly TRBD1 for D (6 bases). Between the trimmed V and J ends, which lost 4 bases and 0 bases, there was a span of 7 bases. Germline V lookup: CDR1 MNHNY, CDR2 SVGAGI (reference sequence). CDR3 length equals 14 residues. The DNA of the CDR3 is TGTGCCAGCAGTTCACAGGGAGCCAAAAACATTCAGTACTTC. Protein product: CASSSQGAKNIQYF.

The chain uses TRBV5-6 and TRBJ1-4; D possibly corresponds to TRBD1 (5 bases). V was cut by 3 bases and J by 0 bases, with 21 bases left in between. The CDR3 is made up of 19 amino acids. From germline, CDR1 is SGHDT and CDR2 YYEEEE. The CDR3 sequence is CASSSLGEGSITTNEKLFF. CDR3 nucleotide sequence: TGTGCCAGCAGCTCCCTGGGTGAGGGGTCGATTACAACTAATGAAAAACTGTTTTTT. Full variable domain (missing parts from reference TRBV5-6 and TRBJ1-4): DAGVTQSPTHLIKTRGQQVTLRCSPKSGHDTVSWYQQALGQGPQFIFQYYEEEERQRGNFPDRFSGHQFPNYSSELNVNALLLGDSALYLCASSSLGEGSITTNEKLFFGSGTQLSVL.